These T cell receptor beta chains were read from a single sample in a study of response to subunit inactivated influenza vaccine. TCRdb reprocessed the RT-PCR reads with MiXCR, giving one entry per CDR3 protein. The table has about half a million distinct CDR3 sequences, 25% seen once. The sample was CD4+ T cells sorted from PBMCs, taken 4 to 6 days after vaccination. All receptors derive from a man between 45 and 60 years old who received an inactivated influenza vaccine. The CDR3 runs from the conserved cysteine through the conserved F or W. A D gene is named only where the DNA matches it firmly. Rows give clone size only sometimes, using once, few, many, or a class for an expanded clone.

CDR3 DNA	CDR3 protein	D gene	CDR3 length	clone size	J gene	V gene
TGCGCCAGCAGCCAAGATCAAAAAGCGGGGGAGCAGTTCTTC	CASSQDQKAGEQFF	TRBD2	14	few	TRBJ2-1	TRBV4-1
TGCGCCAGCAGCTTCGCGGTGAGCTCCTACAATGAGCAGTTCTTC	CASSFAVSSYNEQFF	.	15	.	TRBJ2-1	TRBV5-1
TGTGCCTGTAACGGGGGGTACAATGAGCAGTTCTTC	CACNGGYNEQFF	TRBD2	12	.	TRBJ2-1	TRBV30
TGTGCCAGCAGCTTAATGGGCCAGGGAGGGGAGACCCAGTACTTC	CASSLMGQGGETQYF	TRBD2	15	few	TRBJ2-5	TRBV7-9
TGCGCCAGCACCGGAGGGGGGGGCCTATCAGATACGCAGTATTTT	CASTGGGGLSDTQYF	.	15	few	TRBJ2-3	TRBV5-1
TGTGCCAGCAGCTTAGCGGGACAGGCCTATGAGCAGTTCTTC	CASSLAGQAYEQFF	TRBD1	14	few	TRBJ2-1	TRBV11-2
TGTGCCAGCAGTTTACCCTCACCCCTCCACTTT	CASSLPSPLHF	.	11	.	TRBJ1-6	TRBV27
TGTGCCAGCAGCACCCGAGGGGTCCCCACAGATACGCAGTATTTT	CASSTRGVPTDTQYF	.	15	.	TRBJ2-3	TRBV9
TGCGCCAGCAGCCCCGGGGGACAGGGGGCAGATACGCAGTATTTT	CASSPGGQGADTQYF	TRBD1	15	.	TRBJ2-3	TRBV5-1
TGTGCCATCAAACCCGGGGGGACGCAAGAGACCCAGTACTTC	CAIKPGGTQETQYF	TRBD2	14	few	TRBJ2-5	TRBV10-3
TGCAGTGCTAGAGATATCACAGGGGACAACACCGGGGAGCTGTTTTTT	CSARDITGDNTGELFF	TRBD1	16	many	TRBJ2-2	TRBV20-1
TGCGCCAGCAGTGAGTCCCGGACAGGGGATGAAAAACTGTTTTTT	CASSESRTGDEKLFF	TRBD1	15	.	TRBJ1-4	TRBV10-1
TGTGCCAGCAGCTTAGCGGGACTAGTACAGTTCTTC	CASSLAGLVQFF	TRBD2	12	.	TRBJ2-1	TRBV7-8
TGTGCCAGCAGCTTCTGGGCGTTCAGGGGGAACACTGAAGCTTTCTTT	CASSFWAFRGNTEAFF	.	16	few	TRBJ1-1	TRBV5-6
TGTGCCAGCAGTCCCGGCGTGAACAGGGGTGATACGCAGTATTTT	CASSPGVNRGDTQYF	TRBD1	15	many	TRBJ2-3	TRBV12-3/TRBV12-4
TGCAGTGCCGCGGGAACAGGGGGTTTTTTTAGGATGAACACTGAAGCTTTCTTT	CSAAGTGGFFRMNTEAFF	TRBD1	18	.	TRBJ1-1	TRBV20-1
TGCGCCAGCACTAACCAGGGCACCGGGGAGCTGTTTTTT	CASTNQGTGELFF	.	13	few	TRBJ2-2	TRBV5-1
TGCGCCAGCAGCTTGGAACAGGGGGCAGGTGAAAAACTGTTTTTT	CASSLEQGAGEKLFF	TRBD1	15	.	TRBJ1-4	TRBV5-1
TGCAGCGTTGAAAGGGTCGTGAACACTGAAGCTTTCTTT	CSVERVVNTEAFF	.	13	.	TRBJ1-1	TRBV29-1
TGTGCCAGCAGTTCGGGACAGGGTTATTCACCCCTCCACTTT	CASSSGQGYSPLHF	TRBD1	14	.	TRBJ1-6	TRBV28
TGCAGCGTTTCACCCAGGGTGCGGAACACTGAAGCTTTCTTT	CSVSPRVRNTEAFF	.	14	once	TRBJ1-1	TRBV29-1
TGTGCCAGCAGCTTGGCCTTGGTATTAGGAGAGACCCAGTACTTC	CASSLALVLGETQYF	.	15	few	TRBJ2-5	TRBV5-8
TGTGCCAGCAGCACCGCTGGGACAGAGGCCTACGAGCAGTACTTC	CASSTAGTEAYEQYF	.	15	few	TRBJ2-7	TRBV21-1
TGTGCCAGCAGACCGGGACTAGTGGGGGGGGAGCAGTTCTTC	CASRPGLVGGEQFF	TRBD2	14	once	TRBJ2-1	TRBV2
TGTGCCAGCAGCTTAGATCCGGGACTAGCGGGGGTCGAGCAGTACTTC	CASSLDPGLAGVEQYF	TRBD2	16	.	TRBJ2-7	TRBV11-2
TGTGCCAGCAGCCAAGATGGTGGAGATACGCAGTATTTT	CASSQDGGDTQYF	.	13	.	TRBJ2-3	TRBV4-2
TGTGCCAGCAGTCCCTCTCGTGTTCGGGGGGCCGGGGAGCTGTTTTTT	CASSPSRVRGAGELFF	TRBD2	16	.	TRBJ2-2	TRBV7-2
TGTGCCATCAGTGAGACGGAGGGAACCTATGGCTACACCTTC	CAISETEGTYGYTF	.	14	few	TRBJ1-2	TRBV10-3
TGTGCCACCAGTGCTACGGACAGGGGAGGAGATACGCAGTATTTT	CATSATDRGGDTQYF	TRBD1	15	.	TRBJ2-3	TRBV24-1
TGTGCCAGCCTGCCCCAGGGGGCGGTGAACACTGAAGCTTTCTTT	CASLPQGAVNTEAFF	TRBD1	15	few	TRBJ1-1	TRBV6-1
TGTGCCAGCAGGAGAGCGGGGGGGCAGCGAGAGACCCAGTACTTC	CASRRAGGQRETQYF	TRBD2	15	.	TRBJ2-5	TRBV12-3/TRBV12-4
TGTGCCATCAGTGAGCGGACAGTGAACACTGAAGCTTTCTTT	CAISERTVNTEAFF	.	14	.	TRBJ1-1	TRBV10-3
TGTGCCAGCAGCTGGGGACAGACCTCCTACAATGAGCAGTTCTTC	CASSWGQTSYNEQFF	TRBD1	15	.	TRBJ2-1	TRBV11-2
TGTGCCAGCAGCACTGGTAGCGGGAGCTCCTACGAGCAGTACTTC	CASSTGSGSSYEQYF	TRBD2	15	few	TRBJ2-7	TRBV9
TGCGCCAGCAGCTTGGGCCTTCGAGGGGGCTACGAGCAGTACTTC	CASSLGLRGGYEQYF	.	15	few	TRBJ2-7	TRBV5-1
TGTGCCAGCAGTAACCAGGGGTACGAGCAGTACTTC	CASSNQGYEQYF	.	12	few	TRBJ2-7	TRBV6-2/TRBV6-3
TGTGCCAGCAGCCAGGGACAGGGTGGCTCCTATGGCGAGCAGTACTTC	CASSQGQGGSYGEQYF	TRBD1	16	few	TRBJ2-7	TRBV11-2
TGTGCCAGCAGCTTAGGGGCCTTGGGACGCATTCAGTACTTC	CASSLGALGRIQYF	.	14	few	TRBJ2-4	TRBV7-2
TGTGCCAGCAGTTACGAGGGCGGCAGGGCCGAGCAGTACTTC	CASSYEGGRAEQYF	.	14	.	TRBJ2-7	TRBV6-5
TGTGCCAGCAGCCAGGTCCGGGGAACCTTCTACGAGCAGTACTTC	CASSQVRGTFYEQYF	.	15	.	TRBJ2-7	TRBV7-6
TGCGCCAGCAGCTTGGCTGCAGGGACTAATTCACCCCTCCACTTT	CASSLAAGTNSPLHF	.	15	few	TRBJ1-6	TRBV5-1
TGTGCCAGCAGTTTCATAGGGAGGGGGCATCAGCCCCAGCATTTT	CASSFIGRGHQPQHF	TRBD1	15	.	TRBJ1-5	TRBV28
TGCAGTGCTTCCCGGGACAGTCTAAATACCGGGGAGCTGTTTTTT	CSASRDSLNTGELFF	TRBD1	15	.	TRBJ2-2	TRBV20-1
TGCAGTGCTGAGAATAGCGGGACTCCCCGGAGTGAGCAGTACTTC	CSAENSGTPRSEQYF	TRBD2	15	.	TRBJ2-7	TRBV20-1
TGCAGCGTTAGGCGGACCGGGGGAGATACGCAGTATTTT	CSVRRTGGDTQYF	.	13	few	TRBJ2-3	TRBV29-1
TGTGCCAGCAGCTCCGATCGCCAGCCCCAGCATTTT	CASSSDRQPQHF	.	12	.	TRBJ1-5	TRBV7-9
TGCAGTGCTAGCCCCGGGACAGACTACAATGAGCAGTTCTTC	CSASPGTDYNEQFF	TRBD1	14	.	TRBJ2-1	TRBV20-1
TGTGCCAGCAGTCAAGAGGGGGGACAGATACCCTATGGCTACACCTTC	CASSQEGGQIPYGYTF	TRBD1	16	.	TRBJ1-2	TRBV7-9
TGCAGCGTTGGACTAGCGGGAGTACGGTCCTACAATGAGCAGTTCTTC	CSVGLAGVRSYNEQFF	TRBD2	16	few	TRBJ2-1	TRBV29-1